This T cell receptor beta chain stems from a study of blood T cell repertoires in COVID-19. The germline V gene encodes CDR1 SGHRS and CDR2 YFSETQ. V was pared by 1 base and J by 0 bases, with 7 bases of the junction left unmatched. This CDR3 is built from 17 residues. The table came from immunoSEQ multiplex PCR; TCRdb's copy has only in-frame clones and leaves some out. Here the sample spans approximately 120,000 clones, roughly 80% being singletons. The table lists this clone with a count of one. The specimen sequenced was peripheral blood. The receptor was derived from a human donor in a cohort sampled during active COVID-19. The genes are TRBV5-1 and TRBJ1-5; 7 nucleotides match TRBD1. The CDR3 sequence is CASSLMPQGDSNQPQHF. In nucleotides, the CDR3 is TGCGCCAGCAGCTTGATGCCCCAGGGGGATAGCAATCAGCCCCAGCATTTT.